One sample yielded the 23 T cell receptor beta chains listed below, sequenced in a study of tumor-infiltrating lymphocytes in primary liver carcinoma. Investigators took RNA and DNA out together from roughly 18-30 mg of unsorted bulk tissue. Reverse transcription of 500 to 650 ng total RNA with a constant-region primer produced TCR beta cDNA. Three nested multiplex PCR rounds, a slightly modified ARM-PCR method, built the TCR beta libraries. Forward primers for TRBV1-TRBV30 and a C-beta reverse primer served the first two PCR rounds, at about 9 cycles each. TCRdb used MiXCR to reprocess the multiplex PCR reads, holding one entry per CDR3 protein. Of about 130,000 distinct CDR3 sequences listed, 60% to 80% are singletons. Sequencing was done on a sample of liver tumor tissue from sampling region 3. Subset noted: tumor region T3, left-lateral pole. These receptor sequences come from a woman aged 60-70 years with primary liver carcinoma and hepatitis B virus infection.

This clonotype has a single count. The V and J genes are TRBV14 and TRBJ2-5; 7 bases align to TRBD2. CDR3 length: 14 residues. With V trimmed by 8 bases and J by 4 bases, 10 bases remained unmatched. Germline CDR1 SGHDN, CDR2 FVKESK. The CDR3, as DNA: TGTGCCAGCGGTCATGCGTCTAGCGGAGAGACCCAGTACTTC. It specifies CASGHASSGETQYF.

A word on this clonotype: A much larger clone sits a single nucleotide away, making a read error possible. The missing conserved phenylalanine or tryptophan at the end of this CDR3 makes a read error likely. CDR3 amino acids: CASSRDFGRETQYL. The CDR3 bases are TGTGCCAGCAGTAGGGACTTCGGCCGAGAGACCCAGTACCTC. This chain joins TRBV12-3 or TRBV12-4 and TRBJ2-5, with D tentatively TRBD2 (6 bases). CDR3 length: 14 amino acids. The V gene lost 5 bases and the J gene lost 4 bases, with 14 bases spanning the gap.

The chain has TRBV29-1 and TRBJ2-7; 9 nucleotides match TRBD1. The germline V gene encodes CDR1 SQVTM and CDR2 ANQGSEA. Trimming took 6 bases from V and 4 from J; bases not matched to a gene: 7. This CDR3 comprises 13 residues. In DNA, the CDR3 is TGCAGCGTCCGGGACAGGGCGTCTTACGAGCAGTACTTC. This translates into CSVRDRASYEQYF.

This clonotype is medium-sized (0.01 to 0.1%) within its sample. The chain has TRBV11-1 and TRBJ2-1; the D gene is possibly TRBD2 (5 bases). Germline CDR1 reads SGHAT; CDR2 reads FQDESV (reference sequence). The CDR3 has 15 amino acids. With 1 base removed from V and 4 bases from J, the gap between germline ends came to 11 bases. CDR3 sequence (DNA): TGTGCCAGCAGCTTAGAGAGCGGAAGGTACAATGAGCAGTTCTTC. Translated, it gives CASSLESGRYNEQFF.

A remark on this clonotype: This sequence may be a read error, since a much larger clone differs from it by one base. The chain recombines TRBV12-3 or TRBV12-4 with TRBJ1-4; D not resolved. Trimming took off 10 bases at V and 8 bases at J, with 17 bases between the two ends. The CDR3 is made up of 13 amino acids. CDR3 residues: CATSRCSFEKLFF. CDR3 DNA: TGTGCCACCTCCAGGTGTTCTTTCGAAAAACTGTTTTTT.

Of note for this clonotype: The conserved phenylalanine or tryptophan is not found at the CDR3 terminus, so this likely reflects a read error. The V call is TRBV29-1, the J call TRBJ2-5; 8 positions match TRBD2. V dropped 4 bases and J dropped 4; count of bases not matched to a gene: 8. CDR1 is SQVTM, CDR2 ANQGSEA, per germline. The CDR3 has 14 residues. As DNA, the CDR3 is TGCAGCGTTGCGGCAGCGGGGGTCATAGAGACCCAGTACCAC. Translating it yields CSVAAAGVIETQYH.

For this clonotype: A much larger clone lies a single base off, so this may be a read error. The chain carries TRBV7-3 and TRBJ1-5, with 8 positions matching TRBD1. V lost 9 bases to trimming and J lost 0 bases; unmatched junction nucleotides: 19. Germline CDR1 reads SGHTA; CDR2 reads FQGTGA. There are 19 residues in the CDR3. In nucleotides, the CDR3 is TGTGCCAGAAGCCCTAGGAAGCGGACAGGGATAAGTAGCAATCAGCCCCAGCATTTT. Encoded protein: CARSPRKRTGISSNQPQHF.

Note on this clonotype: At one boundary the junction diverges from the germline segment, which might be a read error. The chain recombines TRBV11-2 with TRBJ2-6; D possibly uses TRBD1 or TRBD2 (5 bases each). Germline CDR1 reads SGHAT; CDR2 reads FQNNGV. CDR3 length: 18 amino acids. The CDR3 sequence: CASSLPPGGGVGVNVPTF. The CDR3 region has the DNA TGTGCCAGTAGCTTACCTCCCGGTGGGGGAGTTGGGGTCAACGTCCCGACTTTC.

Concerning this clonotype itself: The germline gene is not matched at one end of the junction; a read error may be the cause. The chain employs TRBV29-1 and TRBJ2-7; 9 nucleotides align to TRBD2. There are 15 residues in the CDR3. Germline CDR1 and CDR2: SQVTM and ANQGSEA. The CDR3 coding sequence is TGCAACGTTGAGGACAGCGGGAGGCCGCCCTACGAGCAGTATTTC. Its protein product is CNVEDSGRPPYEQYF.

This clonotype was seen ten or more times. The chain couples TRBV11-3 to TRBJ2-3; TRBD1 is a possible D gene (5 bases). Germline-derived CDR1 and CDR2 are SGHNT and YENEEA. V lost 1 base and J lost 1, with 12 bases in between. The CDR3 runs to 16 residues. CDR3 protein: CASSLAPTRGTDTQYF. The CDR3 DNA is TGTGCCAGCAGCTTAGCTCCCACCAGGGGCACAGATACGCAGTATTTT. The full variable domain, completed using reference TRBV11-3 and TRBJ2-3, is EAGVVQSPRYKIIEKKQPVAFWCNPISGHNTLYWYLQNLGQGPELLIRYENEEAVDDSQLPKDRFSAERLKGVDSTLKIQPAELGDSAVYLCASSLAPTRGTDTQYFGPGTRLTVL.

The chain carries TRBV6-2 or TRBV6-3 and TRBJ2-1, with a tentative D call TRBD1 (5 bases). This CDR3 is built from 17 residues. Germline V gene data show CDR1 as MNHEY and CDR2 as SVGEGT. Between the trimmed V and J ends, which lost 9 bases and 0 bases, there was a span of 21 bases. CDR3 amino acids: CASSPHTRAFSYNEQFF. In nucleotides, the CDR3 is TGTGCCAGTAGTCCCCACACCAGGGCCTTCTCCTACAATGAGCAGTTCTTC.

The gene calls are TRBV20-1 and TRBJ1-1; 7 nucleotides match TRBD1. CDR3 size: 11 residues. J was trimmed by 11 bases and V by 6 bases; bases with no gene match: 9. Germline V gene sequence: CDR1 DFQATT, CDR2 SNEGSKA (reference sequence). The CDR3 DNA reads TGCAGTGCGTACAGGGGTCTAGAGGCTTTCTTT. It translates to CSAYRGLEAFF.

This chain links TRBV11-2 with TRBJ2-1; the D gene is possibly TRBD2 (6 bases). The CDR3 extends over 14 amino acids. Between the trimmed V and J ends, which lost 7 bases and 10 bases, there was a span of 20 bases. Germline V gene sequence: CDR1 SGHAT, CDR2 FQNNGV. The CDR3 DNA reads as TGTGCCAGCAACTCGGAAACCGGGACTGGAGAGCAGTTCTTC. It yields the protein CASNSETGTGEQFF.

A word on this clonotype: With a much larger clone just one base away, this may be a read error. The chain combines TRBV7-8 with TRBJ1-2; D is ambiguous. The CDR3 consists of 13 residues. CDR1 is SGHVS and CDR2 is FQNEAQ in the germline V gene. Trimming pared 2 bases from V and 5 bases from J, leaving 9 bases between. CDR3: CASSLSREYGYTF. The CDR3 DNA sequence: TGTGCCAGCAGCTTAAGTCGGGAATATGGCTACACCTTC.

In the case of this clonotype: A read error may be the cause here, since a much bigger clone is one base away. The genes are TRBV29-1 and TRBJ1-1; possibly TRBD1 for D (6 bases). The V gene's germline CDR1 is SQVTM and CDR2 ANQGSEA. Trimming removed 6 bases from V and 1 base from J, with 18 bases in between. CDR3 length equals 15 residues. The CDR3: CSVAGAGVGNTEAFF. DNA of the CDR3: TGCAGCGTGGCCGGGGCAGGGGTGGGGAACACTGAAGCTTTCTTT.

This clonotype was recorded a few times. This sequence joins TRBV20-1 and TRBJ2-1; the match to TRBD2 covers 12 bases. The length of the CDR3 is 15 residues. Trimming at V came to 2 bases and at J to 4 bases, leaving 3 bases not matched to a gene. Germline CDR1 reads DFQATT; CDR2 reads SNEGSKA (reference sequence). As DNA, the CDR3 is TGCAGTGCTAGAACTAGCGGGAGGCTTTACAATGAGCAGTTCTTC. Residues: CSARTSGRLYNEQFF.

A note on this clonotype: Just one base apart from a much larger clone, this may be a read error. The chain couples TRBV5-1 to TRBJ2-1, with 7 bases matching TRBD1. The CDR3 is made up of 16 amino acids. CDR1 and CDR2 from the germline V gene are SGHRS and YFSETQ. With 10 bases clipped from V and 1 base from J, the junction kept 14 bases outside the gene matches. In DNA, the CDR3 is TGCGCCTGCATCGGGACAGCCGCTAGGTCCTACAATGAGCAGTTCTTC. Translation: CACIGTAARSYNEQFF.

The rearrangement joins TRBV6-5 to TRBJ2-7; possible D gene TRBD1, 5 bases. Trimming stripped 6 bases from V and 2 bases from J, with 20 bases between. The CDR3 length is 16 residues. The germline V gene encodes CDR1 MNHEY and CDR2 SVGAGI. CDR3 in amino acids: CASSYSGRQGTYEQYF. The CDR3 coding sequence is TGTGCCAGCAGCTATTCCGGTCGGCAGGGAACCTACGAGCAGTACTTC.

Concerning this clonotype itself: Germline is not matched at one junction end, which may reflect a read error. V is TRBV29-1 and J is TRBJ2-4; 8 nucleotides align to TRBD1. Germline CDR1 SQVTM, CDR2 ANQGSEA. This CDR3 spans 13 amino acids. Here the CDR3 DNA reads TGCAGCGTTGCCTGGACAGGGCGGAACATTCAGTATTTC. Protein product: CSVAWTGRNIQYF.

The chain combines TRBV20-1 with TRBJ2-1, with D tentatively TRBD1 (5 bases). The V gene's germline CDR1 is DFQATT and CDR2 SNEGSKA (reference sequence). The CDR3 runs to 14 residues. V lost 3 bases to trimming and J lost 2 bases, with 11 bases between them. CDR3 DNA: TGCAGTGCTAGTGGTGGGGCGGCCTACAATGAGCAGTTCTTC. It is translated as CSASGGAAYNEQFF.

By frequency in the sample, this clonotype is medium-sized. The CDR3 DNA reads TGTGCCAGCAGCCACGGACCCCGAGACGGCTATGGCTACACCTTC. This encodes CASSHGPRDGYGYTF. The chain couples TRBV6-6 to TRBJ1-2; D is unclear. The ends were cut back, 6 bases at V and 4 bases at J, with 18 bases in the middle. The CDR3 sequence is 15 residues long. Germline V gene sequence: CDR1 MNHNY, CDR2 SVGAGI (reference sequence).

In its sample, this clonotype was seen many times. The chain links TRBV29-1 to TRBJ2-3; D may be TRBD1 (6 bases). The V and J ends lost 3 bases and 2 bases respectively, with 9 bases between them. The CDR3 has 13 amino acids. Germline lookup yields CDR1 SQVTM and CDR2 ANQGSEA. The CDR3 DNA reads TGCAGCGTTGAGGGGGCCTCCACAGATACGCAGTATTTT. It specifies CSVEGASTDTQYF.

Many counts were recorded for this clonotype. V and J are TRBV6-1 and TRBJ1-5; 7 nucleotides line up with TRBD1. This CDR3 has 13 residues. Trimming took 5 bases from V and 6 from J; bases not matched to a gene: 4. CDR1 MNHNS and CDR2 SASEGT come from the germline V gene. CDR3 bases: TGTGCCAGCAGTCAAGACAGGGCTCAGCCCCAGCATTTT. It translates to CASSQDRAQPQHF.